This T cell receptor (beta chain) derives from a study of patients and donors after allogeneic stem cell transplantation. TCRdb re-derived calls from the RT-PCR reads in MiXCR, one entry per CDR3 protein. The sample contains about 74,000 distinct CDR3 sequences, roughly 29% of which appear only once. The V gene end was trimmed by 5 bases and the J gene end by 10 bases; junction bases not matched to a gene: 14. CDR1 is SGHAT, CDR2 FQNNGV, per germline. CDR3 length: 16 residues. The TCR sequence derives from a human donor who was either an allogeneic HSCT recipient or a stem cell or donor lymphocyte infusion donor (not recorded which). It is not recorded whose cells these are; they may come from a transplant donor. The sample comprised blood, either unsorted or a sorted T cell fraction (not recorded which). The V call is TRBV11-2, the J call TRBJ1-6; 7 bases are shared with TRBD1. CDR3 protein: CASSQPRGQGASPLHF. DNA of the CDR3: TGTGCCAGCAGCCAACCAAGGGGGCAGGGCGCCTCACCCCTCCACTTT.